The 23 T cell receptor beta chains below come from one sample, sequenced in a study of identical twins. One entry per CDR3 protein, called by TCRdb with MiXCR from the 5' RACE reads. The data contain around 250,000 distinct CDR3 sequences, about 8.9% of them singletons. These same records also appear under a second study, on yellow fever vaccine responses in identical twins.

Sequencing input: CD8+ T cells sorted from blood. Receptor source: a woman under 30 in good health.

This clonotype was seen a handful of times. The rearrangement joins TRBV7-2 to TRBJ2-7, with D possibly matching TRBD1 (6 bases). This CDR3 comprises 14 residues. Germline V lookup: CDR1 SGHTA, CDR2 FQGNSA. V lost 5 bases, J lost 3 bases, and 14 bases lay in between. The CDR3 DNA reads TGTGCCAGCAGCCCAGGGGCAAGACACTACGAGCAGTACTTC. Amino acid sequence: CASSPGARHYEQYF.

This clonotype came up many times. The CDR3 coding sequence is TGTGCCAGCAGTTTTGGCATATTCCGGTATTTT. Amino acids: CASSFGIFRYF. This chain uses TRBV12-3 or TRBV12-4 with TRBJ2-3; no clear D gene. The CDR3 extends over 11 amino acids. With 3 bases removed from V and 14 bases from J, the gap between germline ends came to 12 bases.

The rearrangement links TRBV29-1 to TRBJ2-1; D call uncertain. Trimming pared 4 bases from V and 3 bases from J, leaving 10 bases between. Looked up from germline, CDR1 is SQVTM and CDR2 is ANQGSEA. There are 13 residues in the CDR3. The CDR3 spells CSVVHSNYNEQFF. The CDR3 DNA is TGCAGCGTTGTCCACTCCAACTACAATGAGCAGTTCTTC.

The chain uses TRBV10-3 and TRBJ2-7, with a weak D call TRBD2 (6 bases). Deletions cut 2 bases from V and 0 bases from J, with 17 bases between. This CDR3 contains 17 residues. Looked up from germline, CDR1 is ENHRY and CDR2 is SYGVKD. CDR3 bases: TGTGCCATCAGTGAGCCGGGAACGGGGGTTAGCTCCTACGAGCAGTACTTC. Its translation: CAISEPGTGVSSYEQYF.

The rearrangement joins TRBV6-6 to TRBJ2-1, with D possibly being TRBD1 (5 bases). This CDR3 contains 13 residues. Deletions cut 2 bases from V and 7 bases from J, with 9 bases between. Per the germline V gene, CDR1 is MNHNY and CDR2 is SVGAGI (reference sequence). CDR3 protein: CASSYMGQNEQFF. The CDR3 DNA reads TGTGCCAGCAGTTACATGGGGCAGAATGAGCAGTTCTTC.

This clonotype has at least ten counts. The chain couples TRBV25-1 to TRBJ2-1, with 7 bases matching TRBD2. Germline V CDR1 and CDR2: MGHDK, SYGVNS. This CDR3 is built from 14 residues. The V gene end was trimmed by 8 bases and the J gene end by 4 bases; junction bases not matched to a gene: 8. The CDR3 sequence: CASGPRREYNEQFF. CDR3 DNA: TGTGCCAGCGGACCGCGGCGGGAGTACAATGAGCAGTTCTTC.

V and J are TRBV6-1 and TRBJ2-7; TRBD1 aligns across 7 bases. The germline gives CDR1 MNHNS, CDR2 SASEGT. The trim removed 6 bases at V and 5 bases at J, leaving 13 bases unmatched. There are 15 residues in the CDR3. DNA of the CDR3: TGTGCCAGCAGCACAACACAGGGGTTGAGCCACGAGCAGTACTTC. Translated: CASSTTQGLSHEQYF.

This rearrangement joins TRBV5-6 to TRBJ2-1; 13 bases are a match to TRBD2. V shed 0 bases, J shed 5 bases, and the junction held 5 bases outside the gene matches. Germline CDR1 SGHDT, CDR2 YYEEEE. CDR3 length equals 17 residues. The CDR3 bases are TGTGCCAGCAGCTTGGGACTAGCGGGAGGATGGGACAATGAGCAGTTCTTC. Translation gives CASSLGLAGGWDNEQFF.

This clonotype was detected ten times or more. V usage is TRBV15 and J usage is TRBJ2-2; D is undetermined. Germline CDR1 reads LNHNV; CDR2 reads YYDKDF (reference sequence). The V end was cut by 0 bases, the J end by 5 bases, with 10 bases between. The CDR3 runs 15 residues. CDR3 nucleotide sequence: TGTGCCACCAGCAGAGATATCAGCCAGACCGGGGAGCTGTTTTTT. It translates to CATSRDISQTGELFF.

The J gene is TRBJ2-7, the V gene TRBV24-1, with 7 bases fitting TRBD2. CDR1 and CDR2 (germline): KGHDR, SFDVKD. V trimming: 5 bases; J trimming: 0 bases; junction bases outside the gene matches: 6. This CDR3 has 15 amino acids. Here the CDR3 reads CATSASSGYSYEQYF. CDR3 nucleotides: TGTGCCACCAGTGCTTCTAGCGGCTACTCCTACGAGCAGTACTTC.

The chain combines TRBV29-1 with TRBJ1-1; the match to TRBD1 covers 8 bases. J was trimmed by 1 base and V by 5 bases; bases with no gene match: 6. CDR1 and CDR2 (germline): SQVTM, ANQGSEA. The CDR3 is 14 amino acids. Here the CDR3 reads CSVSGTGRNTEAFF. CDR3 DNA sequence: TGCAGCGTTAGCGGGACAGGCCGGAACACTGAAGCTTTCTTT. Supplemented by reference TRBV29-1 and TRBJ1-1, the full variable domain reads SAVISQKPSRDICQRGTSLTIQCQVDSQVTMMFWYRQQPGQSLTLIATANQGSEATYESGFVIDKFPISRPNLTFSTLTVSNMSPEDSSIYLCSVSGTGRNTEAFFGQGTRLTVV.

With regard to this clonotype: Just one base apart from a much larger clone, this may be a read error. This CDR3 is missing its conserved last phenylalanine or tryptophan, likely due to a read error. This chain joins TRBV5-1 and TRBJ2-7; TRBD2 is a possible D gene (5 bases). The CDR3 extends over 14 amino acids. Germline lookup yields CDR1 SGHRS and CDR2 YFSETQ. The V gene lost 0 bases and the J gene lost 6 bases, with 13 bases spanning the gap. CDR3 in amino acids: CASSLDDYTAEQYI. The CDR3 DNA sequence: TGCGCCAGCAGCTTGGATGACTATACGGCCGAGCAGTACATC.

The chain carries TRBV4-3 and TRBJ2-3, with D unresolved. The germline V and J ends were trimmed by 1 base and 5 bases, with 10 bases remaining between them. This CDR3 spans 14 amino acids. Germline lookup yields CDR1 LGHNA and CDR2 YSLEER. CDR3 sequence (DNA): TGCGCCAGCAGCCAAGGAATTTCCGGAGATACGCAGTATTTT. Amino acids: CASSQGISGDTQYF.

This clonotype was counted a few times. The CDR3 coding sequence is TGTGCCAGCAGTACCCTAACCAGGGGGCCCATGAACACTGAAGCTTTCTTT. Protein sequence: CASSTLTRGPMNTEAFF. The chain couples TRBV6-2 or TRBV6-3 to TRBJ1-1, with 8 bases fitting TRBD1. Germline V lookup: CDR1 MNHEY, CDR2 SVGEGT. V trimming: 5 bases; J trimming: 0 bases; junction bases outside the gene matches: 11. CDR3 size: 17 residues.

This clonotype showed up just a few times. The chain employs TRBV7-9 and TRBJ2-7, with 7 bases matching TRBD2. The germline gives CDR1 SEHNR, CDR2 FQNEAQ (reference sequence). V lost 5 bases and J lost 6; bases outside the gene matches: 4. CDR3 length: 12 amino acids. The CDR3 bases are TGTGCCAGCAGCGCCCGGACTAGCGAGCAGTACTTC. Translated, it gives CASSARTSEQYF.

The rearrangement uses TRBV7-8 and TRBJ2-5; a weak D match, TRBD2 (5 bases). The V gene's germline CDR1 is SGHVS and CDR2 FQNEAQ. Trimming cost V 2 bases and J 1 base, with 14 bases left between them. The CDR3 covers 16 residues. The CDR3 DNA is TGTGCCAGCAGCTTAAGGCCAGCCCGGGGCCAAGAGACCCAGTACTTC. Protein sequence: CASSLRPARGQETQYF.

J is TRBJ2-7 and V is TRBV5-5; 10 nucleotides agree with TRBD2. With 2 bases clipped from V and 0 bases from J, the junction kept 2 bases outside the gene matches. This CDR3 is built from 15 residues. Germline CDR1 SGHKS, CDR2 YYEKEE (reference sequence). CDR3 coding DNA: TGTGCCAGCAGCTTACTAGCGGGGTACTCCTACGAGCAGTACTTC. Protein product: CASSLLAGYSYEQYF.

This clonotype has at least ten counts. The V call is TRBV7-9, the J call TRBJ1-2; possible D gene TRBD1, 5 bases. With 5 bases removed from V and 0 bases from J, the gap between germline ends came to 13 bases. CDR3 length: 15 residues. Germline loops: CDR1 SEHNR, CDR2 FQNEAQ (reference sequence). The CDR3 protein is CASSQGSLANYGYTF. The CDR3 coding sequence is TGTGCCAGCAGCCAGGGAAGTTTAGCTAACTATGGCTACACCTTC.

This clonotype has just a few counts. This chain links TRBV7-9 with TRBJ2-5; 7 bases are shared with TRBD2. Per the germline V gene, CDR1 is SEHNR and CDR2 is FQNEAQ (reference sequence). The CDR3 is 16 residues long. The trim removed 5 bases at V and 2 bases at J, leaving 11 bases unmatched. CDR3 protein: CASSARDYKTQETQYF. The CDR3 coding sequence is TGTGCCAGCAGCGCTCGGGACTACAAAACACAAGAGACCCAGTACTTC.

This clonotype was seen ten or more times. The V and J genes are TRBV13 and TRBJ2-1; TRBD1 matches 9 bases. The V segment lost 5 bases and the J segment 9 bases; nucleotides outside the gene matches: 14. CDR3 length: 16 residues. Germline V gene sequence: CDR1 PRHDT, CDR2 FYEKMQ (reference sequence). The CDR3: CASSPIQGQGVGEQFF. Here the CDR3 DNA reads TGTGCCAGCAGCCCGATTCAGGGACAGGGCGTTGGTGAGCAGTTCTTC.

This clonotype was detected only a few times. This rearrangement joins TRBV11-1 to TRBJ2-1, with 9 positions matching TRBD2. J gave up 4 bases and V 10 bases, and 20 bases lay outside the gene matches. CDR3 size: 18 residues. Germline V gene sequence: CDR1 SGHAT, CDR2 FQDESV (reference sequence). The DNA of the CDR3 is TGTGCCACCCTCAAAGCACAGTCCGTAGCGGGGGATTACAATGAGCAGTTCTTC. It is translated as CATLKAQSVAGDYNEQFF.

The sample holds many counts of this clonotype. The rearrangement links TRBV7-2 to TRBJ2-3; possible D gene TRBD2, 6 bases. The CDR3 covers 15 residues. V was shortened by 4 bases and J by 5 bases, with 16 bases between the two germline ends. Germline CDR1 reads SGHTA; CDR2 reads FQGNSA. Here the CDR3 DNA reads TGTGCCAGCAGCTCTATTCCCTTGGGAGGAGATACGCAGTATTTT. Amino acid sequence: CASSSIPLGGDTQYF.

This clonotype turned up a few times. V gene TRBV6-1 combines with J gene TRBJ2-2, with 9 bases aligning to TRBD2. The CDR3 is 16 residues long. The V segment lost 10 bases and the J segment 2 bases; nucleotides outside the gene matches: 11. Per the germline V gene, CDR1 is MNHNS and CDR2 is SASEGT. CDR3 nucleotide sequence: TGTGCCACTTCATACCTTAGCGGGAGTAACACCGGGGAGCTGTTTTTT. Its protein product is CATSYLSGSNTGELFF.